This TCR beta chain was identified during a study of cytomegalovirus exposure and HLA in healthy donors (dated by TCRdb to 2017 to 2019). Regarding the research as a whole: In an earlier analysis of 450 to 750 of the donors, about 270 Gb of sequence data and roughly 100 million unique TCR beta sequences from about 190 million T cells were reported. Of the approximately 400 genotyped donors, about 80% fell in the genetic ancestry cluster associated with self-reported Caucasian donors. Rather than using new phenotypic data, the later analysis identified candidate immune exposures from TCR beta sequences and from how often those sequences occurred across donors. The study profiled the T cell repertoires of hundreds of subjects by immunosequencing and related them to cytomegalovirus serostatus. Among around 400 genotyped donors of the cohort, an average of about 240,000 unique TCR beta nucleotide sequences was sequenced per donor, of which approximately 18% were non-productive. All discovery cohort repertoires had been generated on a single sequencing platform. High-throughput TCR immunosequencing, statistical association of individual TCRs with disease status, and machine learning were combined to predict cytomegalovirus infection status. Class I and class II HLA loci were covered by the typing at four-digit resolution. An earlier analysis of fewer than 700 of the donors applied high-throughput TCR beta sequencing to assess whether each TCR beta V gene segment acted as functional or pseudogenic. In addition to the first cohort of around 670 subjects, a separate validation cohort of around 110 different subjects was used. Typing coverage differed by locus: A, B, C, DRB1 and DQB1 were typed in roughly 620-640 donors, DQA1 in roughly 500, DPA1 in some 600, and DPB1 in 472. About five DR-DQ haplotypes were treated as single units for association and clustering because of strong linkage in the cohort. Genome-wide SNP genotypes for about three fifths of the roughly 700 donors were used in a later genetic analysis, which treated that subset as a discovery cohort. The aim of the study was to test whether cataloging public T cell receptors could identify signatures of past pathogen exposure. Roughly 300 gigabases of sequencing data and about 92 million unique TCR sequences made up an early release that covered approximately 700 HLA-typed donors. Alongside the repertoire data, information on donor age, sex, ethnicity and CMV serostatus was compiled. A later analysis re-examined previously published TCR beta repertoires from just over 650 donors and added high-resolution HLA genotyping to investigate patterns of TCR occurrence. Study-wide findings and limitations: Most TCR sequences were observed very rarely across donors, whereas some public TCRs were present in many individuals. In a later analysis, HLA-associated TCR beta chains were found to be more clonally expanded and to have lower generation probabilities than equally common non-associated chains. In this cohort, only TCR beta chains were sequenced, and detectable features were limited by the absence of alpha or paired-chain data. Strong co-occurrence of HLA alleles, especially DR and DQ, made assigning TCR associations to individual alleles difficult. It was suggested by the authors that the approach could potentially be generalized to other disease states and immunological phenotypes. Broadly in line with IMGT annotations, most TCR beta V segments showed up in productive rearrangements about 90% or about 30% of the time in an earlier analysis of several hundred of the donors. A further reported finding was that TCR beta sequences accurately predicted the HLA-A and HLA-B alleles for most subjects in the first cohort. Several of the top co-occurrence clusters appeared to be linked to parvovirus B19, influenza, CMV and Epstein-Barr virus, according to a later analysis. Some IMGT-functional V segments, including TRBV6-2 and TRBV6-3, could not be distinguished by the 87-base-pair reads and were therefore excluded. Most CMV-associated TCR beta chains appeared to be HLA-restricted in a later analysis, and the HLA associations seemed to be driven largely by CMV exposure. At a false discovery rate of 0.05, a later analysis linked 15,000 to 20,000 TCR beta sequences to specific HLA alleles. Sequencing depth was assumed to be roughly uniform across donors in the presence/absence analyses, though that assumption may not hold. Correlated functional status among segregating V segments might be attributable to linkage disequilibrium, but an unknown experimental factor could not be ruled out. Because some donors lacked HLA typing at each locus, the association tests relied only on the typed subset. V-gene and J-gene trimming of TCR beta chains was associated with a missense DCLRE1C variant in a later genetic analysis, and the association was replicated in an independent cohort. Fewer than 20 rarely observed V segments, including chromosome 9 orphons, were excluded from the earlier analysis of about 600 of the donors because counts were too low. In vitro tests confirmed that a few of the cytomegalovirus-associated TCR beta chains recognize cytomegalovirus antigens. Immune exposure information for the cohort was limited to CMV serostatus. Cytomegalovirus status was reported to be diagnosed by the classifier with high specificity and sensitivity in both the original and validation cohorts. In a later genetic analysis, fewer N-insertions in productive TCRs were reported among donors in an Asian-associated ancestry cluster than the approximately 710-donor mean. The study listed 150 to 200 TCR beta chains as associated with cytomegalovirus. In a later analysis, the rate of TCR association differed among HLA loci, with DRB1 alleles having the most associated TCRs and HLA-C alleles having the fewest. A cluster of highly shared sequence variants was judged likely to be a technical artifact of the sequencing pipeline.

The cohort consisted of hundreds of healthy bone marrow donors. At the time of sampling, all cohort members were nominally healthy, though unrecorded immune exposures were likely present. The donor tested CMV seronegative and was one of the 352 seronegative cohort members. Every donor gave a peripheral blood sample, and the peripheral blood mononuclear cells from that sample were used for TCR beta sequencing. The Qiagen DNeasy Blood Extraction Kit was used to extract genomic DNA from the blood cell samples. Library preparation employed the immunoSEQ multiplex PCR assay. A mixture of 60 forward primers for TCR Vbeta segments and 13 reverse primers for TCR Jbeta segments was used in the multiplex PCR. The CDR3 region of rearranged TCR beta genes was amplified from genomic DNA by a multiplex PCR assay. On the Illumina HiSeq System, the amplified TCR beta libraries were sequenced as 87-base-pair reads. Turning to the authors' computational methods: Across the roughly 600 repertoires, a later analysis counted tens of millions of unique TCR beta chains, 9 million to 14 million of which were shared by at least two donors. To remove PCR and sequencing errors, raw reads were error-corrected and collapsed into unique sequences using a nearest-neighbor algorithm that merged closely related sequences. CDR3 sequences were aligned to IMGT reference sequences to assign V, D and J gene segments. Each retained sequence needed at least a six-nucleotide match to both a V gene segment and a J gene segment. Rearrangements were called productive when the CDR3 lacked stop codons and stayed in frame with V and J; all others were non-productive. Following IMGT convention, CDR3 was defined as the stretch from the second conserved V-encoded cysteine up to the conserved J-encoded phenylalanine. Sequences without an unambiguous match to a single V gene segment were excluded from the earlier analysis of 450 to 750 of the donors. An earlier analysis of several hundred of the donors called V segments functional above 56.7% productive rearrangements and segregating when the between-donor standard deviation exceeded 5%. A statistical classification framework was developed to diagnose cytomegalovirus status using the catalog of TCR beta chain sequences. In a later analysis, V and J genes were assigned by comparing TCR nucleotide sequences against IMGT/GENE-DB human TR gene sequences. The TCRdist pipeline was used in a later analysis to assign CDR3 sequences and most-parsimonious VDJ recombination scenarios. In a later analysis, each TCR beta chain was defined by its CDR3 amino acid sequence together with its V-gene family, and reads lacking a unique V-gene family were excluded. A later analysis removed 550 to 650 highly shared, low-generation-probability nucleotide sequences to deal with suspected cross-contamination and a sequencing artifact. For each public chain, a later analysis derived a clonal expansion index from normalized ranks of inferred template counts within each repertoire. In a later analysis, generation probabilities were computed with a VDJ recombination model fitted to out-of-frame rearrangements, and the resulting probabilities were checked against IGoR. In a later analysis, hypergeometric tests were used to score TCR-TCR, TCR-HLA and TCR-CMV co-occurrence, with a repertoire-size bias correction applied to TCR pairs. To estimate false discovery rates, a later analysis permuted the HLA or CMV assignments 20 times. In a later analysis, co-occurring TCRs were grouped with DBSCAN, and TCRdist sequence similarity was added when clustering was performed within HLA-allele-positive subsets. Repertoires with fewer than 30,000 or more than 120,000 public chains, plus five repertoires with anomalous nucleotide sharing, were excluded from co-occurrence clustering. TCRdb's version of the immuneACCESS table is confined to in-frame rearrangements and falls short of the full clone set. An unresolved V gene accounts for under half of the shortfall where checked; the remainder is of unknown origin. V, J and clone size were drawn from that table, and D and trimming were deduced from the DNA. Per the sample table, the count is tens of thousands of clones. In total, the top ten clones hold around 6.5% of the sample.

Details on this clone: Its antigen is currently not known.

Trimming removed 2 bases from V and 12 bases from J; the gene matches leave 9 bases unexplained. Taken from cysteine to phenylalanine, the CDR3 has 13 residues. Solely the CDR3 DNA is kept, with 39 bases framed from the first base. The germline V gene (reference sequence) sets CDR1 to GTSNPN and CDR2 to SVGIG. The chain was built from TRBV30 and TRBJ2-7; TRBD2 agrees with 11 junctional bases. Sequenced input: PBMCs. The source is a middle-aged woman in good health and CMV-seronegative. The CDR3 has the sequence CAWSTTSGGDMYF. DNA sequence: TGTGCCTGGAGTACTACTAGCGGGGGAGATATGTACTTC.